This T cell receptor (beta chain) emerged from a study of CD8 T cells in Susac syndrome. RNA totalling about 0.45 to 1 ug underwent reverse transcription with random hexamers. TCRdb redid the calling of the immunoSEQ multiplex PCR reads with MiXCR, one entry per CDR3 protein. The data hold about 300,000 distinct CDR3 sequences, with approximately 85% observed a single time. Sequenced material: CD8+ T cells from PBMCs. The receptor comes from a human donor with multiple sclerosis.

The CDR3 is CASSPLTAHEQYF. In DNA form, the CDR3 reads TGTGCCAGCAGTCCCCTGACAGCCCACGAGCAGTACTTC. The chain carries TRBV27 and TRBJ2-7, with D tentatively TRBD1 (5 bases). The V end was cut by 5 bases, the J end by 5 bases, with 13 bases between. The CDR3 totals 13 residues. Germline CDR1 and CDR2: MNHEY and SMNVEV (reference sequence).